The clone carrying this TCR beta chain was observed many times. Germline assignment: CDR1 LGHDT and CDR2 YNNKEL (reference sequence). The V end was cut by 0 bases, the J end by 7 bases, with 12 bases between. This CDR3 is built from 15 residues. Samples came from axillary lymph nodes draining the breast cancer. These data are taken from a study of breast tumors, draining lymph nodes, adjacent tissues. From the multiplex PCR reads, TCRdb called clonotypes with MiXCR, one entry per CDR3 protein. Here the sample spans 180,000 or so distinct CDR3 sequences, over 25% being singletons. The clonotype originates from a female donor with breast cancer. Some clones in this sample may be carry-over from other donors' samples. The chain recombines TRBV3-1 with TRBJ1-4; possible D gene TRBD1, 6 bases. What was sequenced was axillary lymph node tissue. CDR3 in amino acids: CASSQEGGRAEKLFF. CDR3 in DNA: TGTGCCAGCAGCCAAGAAGGGGGGCGCGCTGAAAAACTGTTTTTT.